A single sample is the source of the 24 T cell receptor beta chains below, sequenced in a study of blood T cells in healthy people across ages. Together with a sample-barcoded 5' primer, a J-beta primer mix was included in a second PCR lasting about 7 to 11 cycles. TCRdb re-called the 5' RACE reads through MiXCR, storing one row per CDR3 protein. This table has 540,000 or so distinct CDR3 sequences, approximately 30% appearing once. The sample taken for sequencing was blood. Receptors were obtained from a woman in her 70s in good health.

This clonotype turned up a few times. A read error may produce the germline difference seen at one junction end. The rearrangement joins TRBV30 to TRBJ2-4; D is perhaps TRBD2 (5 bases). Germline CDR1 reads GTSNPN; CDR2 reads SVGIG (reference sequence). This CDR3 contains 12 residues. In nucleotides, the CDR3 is TGTGCCTGGAGTGTAGAGGGAAACATTCGGTACTTC. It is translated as CAWSVEGNIRYF.

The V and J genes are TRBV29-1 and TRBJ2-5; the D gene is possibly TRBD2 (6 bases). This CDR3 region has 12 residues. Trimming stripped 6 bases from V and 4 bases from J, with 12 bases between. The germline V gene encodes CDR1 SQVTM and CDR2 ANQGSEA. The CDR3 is CSVGGVLETQYF. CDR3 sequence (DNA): TGCAGCGTCGGGGGAGTCTTAGAGACCCAGTACTTC.

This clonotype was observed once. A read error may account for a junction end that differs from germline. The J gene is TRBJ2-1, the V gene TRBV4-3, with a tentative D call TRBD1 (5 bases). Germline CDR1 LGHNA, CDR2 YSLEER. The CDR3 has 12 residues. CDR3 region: CAGSPQGVEQFF. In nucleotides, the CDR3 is TGCGCCGGCAGCCCCCAGGGCGTAGAGCAGTTCTTC.

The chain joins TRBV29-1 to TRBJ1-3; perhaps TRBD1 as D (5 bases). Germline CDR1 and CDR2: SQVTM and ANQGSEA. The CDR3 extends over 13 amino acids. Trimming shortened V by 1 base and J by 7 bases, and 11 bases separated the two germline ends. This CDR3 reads CSVEGQSRNTIYF. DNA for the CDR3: TGCAGCGTTGAAGGACAGTCAAGGAACACCATATATTTT.

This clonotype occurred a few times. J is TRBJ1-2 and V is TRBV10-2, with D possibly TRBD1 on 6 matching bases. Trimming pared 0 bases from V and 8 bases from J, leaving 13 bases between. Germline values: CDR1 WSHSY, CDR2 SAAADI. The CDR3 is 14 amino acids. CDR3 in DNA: TGCGCCAGCAGTGAGTCCCCAGGGGTAGGAGGCTACACCTTC. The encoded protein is CASSESPGVGGYTF.

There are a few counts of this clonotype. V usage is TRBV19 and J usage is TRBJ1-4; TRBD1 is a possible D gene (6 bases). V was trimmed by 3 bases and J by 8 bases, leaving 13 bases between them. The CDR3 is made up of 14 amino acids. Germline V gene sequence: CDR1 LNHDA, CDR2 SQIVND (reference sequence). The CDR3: CASSIGGQDEKLFF. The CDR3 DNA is TGTGCCAGTAGTATTGGGGGCCAGGACGAAAAACTGTTTTTT.

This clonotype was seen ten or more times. CDR3 sequence reads: CASTPGGSGNTIYF. The CDR3 region has the DNA TGCGCCAGCACCCCTGGCGGCTCTGGAAACACCATATATTTT. V is TRBV5-1 and J is TRBJ1-3; D is uncertain. The CDR3 runs to 14 residues. The V gene lost 6 bases and the J gene lost 0 bases, with 10 bases spanning the gap. The germline V gene encodes CDR1 SGHRS and CDR2 YFSETQ.

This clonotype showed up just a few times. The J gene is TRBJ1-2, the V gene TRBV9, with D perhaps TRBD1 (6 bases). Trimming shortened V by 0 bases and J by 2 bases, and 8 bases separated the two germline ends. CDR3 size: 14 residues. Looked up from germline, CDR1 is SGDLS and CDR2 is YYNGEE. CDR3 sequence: CASSVAGANYGYTF. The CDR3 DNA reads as TGTGCCAGCAGCGTAGCGGGGGCAAACTATGGCTACACCTTC.

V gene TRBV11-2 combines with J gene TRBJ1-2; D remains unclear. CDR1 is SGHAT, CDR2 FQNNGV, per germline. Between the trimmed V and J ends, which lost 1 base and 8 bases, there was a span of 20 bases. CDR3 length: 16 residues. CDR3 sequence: CASSLVHMAPPEGYTF. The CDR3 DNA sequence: TGTGCCAGCAGCTTAGTTCATATGGCCCCCCCGGAAGGCTACACCTTC. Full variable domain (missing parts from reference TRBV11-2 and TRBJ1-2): EAGVAQSPRYKIIEKRQSVAFWCNPISGHATLYWYQQILGQGPKLLIQFQNNGVVDDSQLPKDRFSAERLKGVDSTLKIQPAKLEDSAVYLCASSLVHMAPPEGYTFGSGTRLTVV.

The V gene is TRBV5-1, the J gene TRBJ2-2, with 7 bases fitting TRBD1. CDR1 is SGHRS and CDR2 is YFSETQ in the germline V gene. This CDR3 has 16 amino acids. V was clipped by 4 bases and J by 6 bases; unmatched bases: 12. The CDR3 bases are TGCGCCAGCAGCCTCCAATCACAGGGGTTCCCCGGGGAGCTGTTTTTT. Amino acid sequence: CASSLQSQGFPGELFF.

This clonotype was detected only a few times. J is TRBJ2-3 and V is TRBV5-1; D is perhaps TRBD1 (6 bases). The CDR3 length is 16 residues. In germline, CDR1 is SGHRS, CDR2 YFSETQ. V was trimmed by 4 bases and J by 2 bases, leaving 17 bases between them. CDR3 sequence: CASSAPDSDTTDTQYF. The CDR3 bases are TGCGCCAGCAGCGCTCCGGACAGTGATACCACAGATACGCAGTATTTT. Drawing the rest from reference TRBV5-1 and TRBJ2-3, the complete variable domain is KAGVTQTPRYLIKTRGQQVTLSCSPISGHRSVSWYQQTPGQGLQFLFEYFSETQRNKGNFPGRFSGRQFSNSRSEMNVSTLELGDSALYLCASSAPDSDTTDTQYFGPGTRLTVL.

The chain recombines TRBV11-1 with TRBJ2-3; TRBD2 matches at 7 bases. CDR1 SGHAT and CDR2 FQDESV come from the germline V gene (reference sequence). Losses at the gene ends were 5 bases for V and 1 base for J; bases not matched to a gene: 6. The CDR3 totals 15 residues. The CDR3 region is CASSPAGVGTDTQYF. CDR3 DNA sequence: TGTGCCAGCAGCCCGGCGGGGGTTGGCACAGATACGCAGTATTTT.

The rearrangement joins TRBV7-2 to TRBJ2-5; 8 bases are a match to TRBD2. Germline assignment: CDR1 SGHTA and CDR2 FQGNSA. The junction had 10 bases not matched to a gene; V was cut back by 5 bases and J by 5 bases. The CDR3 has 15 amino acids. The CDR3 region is CASSPQKAGDETQYF. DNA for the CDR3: TGTGCCAGCAGCCCCCAGAAAGCGGGGGACGAGACCCAGTACTTC.

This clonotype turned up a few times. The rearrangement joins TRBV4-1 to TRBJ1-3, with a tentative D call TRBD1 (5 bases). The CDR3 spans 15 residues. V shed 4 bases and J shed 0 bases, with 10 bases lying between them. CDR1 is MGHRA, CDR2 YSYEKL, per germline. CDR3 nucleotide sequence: TGCGCCAGCAGCCTCGCAGGGTTCTCTGGAAACACCATATATTTT. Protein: CASSLAGFSGNTIYF.

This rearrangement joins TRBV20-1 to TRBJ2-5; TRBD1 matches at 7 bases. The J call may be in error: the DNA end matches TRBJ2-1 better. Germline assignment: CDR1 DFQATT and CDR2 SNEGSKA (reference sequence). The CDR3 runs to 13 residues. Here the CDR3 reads CSATRDSYNEQFF. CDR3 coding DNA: TGCAGTGCTACTAGGGACAGCTACAATGAGCAGTTCTTC.

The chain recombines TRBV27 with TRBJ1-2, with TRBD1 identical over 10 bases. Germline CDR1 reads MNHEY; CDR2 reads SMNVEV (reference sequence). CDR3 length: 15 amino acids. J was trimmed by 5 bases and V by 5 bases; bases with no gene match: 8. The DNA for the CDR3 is TGTGCCAGCAGTCCCCTAGGACAGGGGGAGTATGGCTACACCTTC. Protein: CASSPLGQGEYGYTF.

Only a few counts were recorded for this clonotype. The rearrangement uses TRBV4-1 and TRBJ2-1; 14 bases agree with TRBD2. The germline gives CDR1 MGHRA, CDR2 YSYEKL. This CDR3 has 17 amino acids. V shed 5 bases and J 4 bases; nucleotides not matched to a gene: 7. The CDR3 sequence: CASSFRLAGGKYNEQFF. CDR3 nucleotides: TGCGCCAGCAGCTTCCGACTAGCGGGGGGGAAATACAATGAGCAGTTCTTC.

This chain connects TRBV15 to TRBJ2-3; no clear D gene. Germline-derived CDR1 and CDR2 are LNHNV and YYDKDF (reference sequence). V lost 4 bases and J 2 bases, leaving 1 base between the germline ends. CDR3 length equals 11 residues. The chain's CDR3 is CATSTTDTQYF. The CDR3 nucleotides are TGTGCCACCAGCACCACAGATACGCAGTATTTT.

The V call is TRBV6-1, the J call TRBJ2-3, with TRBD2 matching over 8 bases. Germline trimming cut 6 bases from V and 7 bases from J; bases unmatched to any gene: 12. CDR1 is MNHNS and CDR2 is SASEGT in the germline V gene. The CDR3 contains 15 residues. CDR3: CASSGGATEAYTQYF. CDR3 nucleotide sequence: TGTGCCAGCAGCGGGGGGGCCACGGAGGCTTATACGCAGTATTTT.

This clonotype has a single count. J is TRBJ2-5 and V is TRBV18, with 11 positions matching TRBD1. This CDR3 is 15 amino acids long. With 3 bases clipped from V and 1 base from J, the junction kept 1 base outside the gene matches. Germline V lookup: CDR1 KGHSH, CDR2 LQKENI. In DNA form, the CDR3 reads TGTGCCAGCTCACCGGGACAGGGGGTCCAAGAGACCCAGTACTTC. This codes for CASSPGQGVQETQYF.

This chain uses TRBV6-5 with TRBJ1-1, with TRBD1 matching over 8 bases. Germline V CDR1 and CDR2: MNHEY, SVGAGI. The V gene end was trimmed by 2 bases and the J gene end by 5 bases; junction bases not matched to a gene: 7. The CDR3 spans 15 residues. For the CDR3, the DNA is TGTGCCAGCAGTTACACGACAGGGGTAGGGACTGAAGCTTTCTTT. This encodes CASSYTTGVGTEAFF.

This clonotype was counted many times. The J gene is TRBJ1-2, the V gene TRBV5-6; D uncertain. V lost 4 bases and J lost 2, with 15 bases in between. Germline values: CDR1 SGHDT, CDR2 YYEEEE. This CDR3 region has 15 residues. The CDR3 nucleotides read TGTGCCAGCAGCAGCTTGGGATCGGGGAACTATGGCTACACCTTC. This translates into CASSSLGSGNYGYTF.

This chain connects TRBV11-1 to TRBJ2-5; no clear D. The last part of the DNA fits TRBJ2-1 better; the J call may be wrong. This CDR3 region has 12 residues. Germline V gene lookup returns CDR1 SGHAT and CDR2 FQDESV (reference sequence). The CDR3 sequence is CASSLHQNEQFF. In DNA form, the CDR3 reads TGTGCCAGCAGCCTCCATCAGAATGAGCAGTTCTTC.

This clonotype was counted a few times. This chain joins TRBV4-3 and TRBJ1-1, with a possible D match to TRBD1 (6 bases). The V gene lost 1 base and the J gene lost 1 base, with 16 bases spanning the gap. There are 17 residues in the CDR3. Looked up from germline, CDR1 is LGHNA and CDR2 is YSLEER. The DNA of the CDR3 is TGCGCCAGCAGCCAAGTCCCGCAGGGGTCGGGGAACACTGAAGCTTTCTTT. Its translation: CASSQVPQGSGNTEAFF.